The 30 T cell receptor beta chains presented below share a single source sample, sequenced in a study of PD-L1 blockade in urothelial cancer. Time point here: peripheral blood 6 weeks after treatment start. The method was immunoSEQ multiplex PCR; TCRdb's version includes in-frame clones alone and lacks a portion of them. Among approximately 120,000 clones listed, about 84% were seen once. Sequenced material: PBMCs, taken around atezolizumab (anti-PD-L1) treatment. The receptors stem from a man aged 50-59 years with urothelial cancer.

This chain uses TRBV18 with TRBJ2-2; a weak D match, TRBD2 (6 bases). Germline V CDR1 and CDR2: KGHSH, LQKENI. The germline V and J ends were trimmed by 4 bases and 3 bases, with 12 bases remaining between them. This CDR3 is built from 15 residues. The CDR3 DNA sequence: TGTGCCAGCTCACTTGGGACGGGAGACACCGGGGAGCTGTTTTTT. Its protein is CASSLGTGDTGELFF.

The chain is built from TRBV2 and TRBJ2-1; no definite D call. CDR1 is SNHLY and CDR2 is FYNNEI in the germline V gene. Deletions cut 3 bases from V and 7 bases from J, with 4 bases between. The CDR3 sequence is 11 residues long. The DNA for the CDR3 is TGTGCCAGCAGTGACCGTAATGAGCAGTTCTTC. The encoded protein is CASSDRNEQFF.

This chain connects TRBV19 to TRBJ2-3; TRBD2 matches 10 bases. Germline values: CDR1 LNHDA, CDR2 SQIVND (reference sequence). V lost 5 bases and J lost 7; bases outside the gene matches: 6. The CDR3 sequence is 14 residues long. The CDR3 nucleotides are TGTGCCAGTAGTTTTAAGCGGGAGGGATATACGCAGTATTTT. Translating gives CASSFKREGYTQYF.

This clone was seen just once. An end of the junction differs from the germline gene, which may be a read error. This chain uses TRBV7-8 with TRBJ2-2, with a possible D match to TRBD1 (6 bases). The germline gives CDR1 SGHVS, CDR2 FQNEAQ. This CDR3 comprises 16 residues. The CDR3 sequence is CASSVAGTTNTGELFF. The CDR3 region has the DNA TGTGCCAGCAGCGTAGCCGGGACAACTAACACCGGGGAGCTGTTTTTT.

The count of this clone is one. The CDR3 spells CASSPLQVSTDTQYF. The DNA of the CDR3 is TGTGCCAGCTCACCATTACAGGTTAGCACAGATACGCAGTATTTT. The chain employs TRBV18 and TRBJ2-3; the D gene is possibly TRBD1 (5 bases). CDR1 KGHSH and CDR2 LQKENI come from the germline V gene. There are 15 residues in the CDR3. Between the trimmed V and J ends, which lost 2 bases and 0 bases, there was a span of 9 bases.

In its sample, this clone was seen a few times. The CDR3: CASSPGTLNYEQYF. DNA for the CDR3: TGCGCCAGCAGCCCCGGGACACTCAACTACGAGCAGTACTTC. The chain employs TRBV5-1 and TRBJ2-7, with a possible D match to TRBD1 (6 bases). CDR1 SGHRS and CDR2 YFSETQ come from the germline V gene. The V and J ends lost 4 bases and 3 bases respectively, with 14 bases between them. This CDR3 is 14 amino acids long. The variable domain in full, with the rest retrieved from reference TRBV5-1 and TRBJ2-7, is KAGVTQTPRYLIKTRGQQVTLSCSPISGHRSVSWYQQTPGQGLQFLFEYFSETQRNKGNFPGRFSGRQFSNSRSEMNVSTLELGDSALYLCASSPGTLNYEQYFGPGTRLTVT.

This clone appeared a few times. The chain is built from TRBV15 and TRBJ2-7, with 8 bases aligning to TRBD1. Trimming cost V 1 base and J 1 base; bases outside gene matches: 18. Per the germline V gene, CDR1 is LNHNV and CDR2 is YYDKDF (reference sequence). The CDR3 loop spans 20 amino acids. The CDR3 bases are TGTGCCACCAGCAGAGTAAAGACCTTCCACGGACAGGGTAGTTCCTACGAGCAGTACTTC. Amino acids: CATSRVKTFHGQGSSYEQYF.

The chain has TRBV7-2 and TRBJ2-7; 8 nucleotides align to TRBD2. The CDR3 is 15 residues long. V shed 1 base, J shed 3 bases, and the junction held 5 bases outside the gene matches. In germline, CDR1 is SGHTA, CDR2 FQGNSA. The DNA for the CDR3 is TGTGCCAGCAGCTTAGTTCCGGGGGGGCACTACGAGCAGTACTTC. Protein product: CASSLVPGGHYEQYF.

This chain links TRBV28 with TRBJ1-6, with D possibly being TRBD1 (6 bases). V gave up 6 bases and J gave up 9 bases, with 9 bases separating them. Germline-derived CDR1 and CDR2 are MDHEN and SYDVKM. This CDR3 has 12 amino acids. The CDR3 DNA reads TGTGCCAGCAGGAACAGGGTTTCACCCCTCCACTTT. Protein product: CASRNRVSPLHF.

The V gene is TRBV5-4, the J gene TRBJ2-3, with D possibly being TRBD1 (6 bases). The CDR3 totals 15 residues. Germline V lookup: CDR1 SGHNT, CDR2 YYREEE (reference sequence). V lost 4 bases, J lost 0 bases, and 12 bases lay in between. The DNA of the CDR3 is TGTGCCAGCAGCGAACAGGGACCTAGCACAGATACGCAGTATTTT. Amino acid sequence: CASSEQGPSTDTQYF.

The chain joins TRBV18 to TRBJ1-5; possibly TRBD1 for D (5 bases). Trimming removed 4 bases from V and 11 bases from J, with 15 bases in between. The CDR3 is 13 residues long. CDR1 and CDR2 from the germline V gene are KGHSH and LQKENI. CDR3 bases: TGTGCCAGCTCACTGACAGAGGCTGGGGCCCAGCATTTT. Translating it yields CASSLTEAGAQHF.

V and J are TRBV15 and TRBJ2-1; D is perhaps TRBD2 (5 bases). This CDR3 has 12 residues. The V end was cut by 0 bases, the J end by 10 bases, with 7 bases between. The V gene's germline CDR1 is LNHNV and CDR2 YYDKDF (reference sequence). CDR3 DNA sequence: TGTGCCACCAGCAGAGAGGACTGGGAGCAGTTCTTC. Translation: CATSREDWEQFF.

This clone was picked up a small number of times. The rearrangement uses TRBV14 and TRBJ1-5; unclear D gene. Germline values: CDR1 SGHDN, CDR2 FVKESK. Between the trimmed V and J ends, which lost 4 bases and 4 bases, there was a span of 5 bases. This CDR3 region has 12 residues. CDR3: CASSRENQPQHF. CDR3 nucleotides: TGTGCCAGCAGCCGTGAGAATCAGCCCCAGCATTTT.

The genes are TRBV2 and TRBJ1-6, with TRBD1 as a possible D gene (6 bases). Trimming cost V 7 bases and J 3 bases, with 13 bases left between them. Germline CDR1 SNHLY, CDR2 FYNNEI. This CDR3 is 15 amino acids long. The CDR3 is CASKAQGNYNSPLHF. The CDR3 coding sequence is TGTGCCAGCAAGGCGCAGGGGAACTATAATTCACCCCTCCACTTT.

This clone has just a few counts. The chain carries TRBV7-3 and TRBJ2-1; D perhaps matches TRBD1 (5 bases). The V and J ends lost 6 bases and 0 bases respectively, with 9 bases between them. Germline values: CDR1 SGHTA, CDR2 FQGTGA. The CDR3 is 14 residues long. CDR3 nucleotide sequence: TGTGCCAGCAGTTACGACAGCTCCTACAATGAGCAGTTCTTC. This encodes CASSYDSSYNEQFF.

The sample holds many counts of this clone. CDR3 DNA: TGTGCCAGCAGCTTATCACAGGGGACCACTGAAGCTTTCTTT. This codes for CASSLSQGTTEAFF. The gene calls are TRBV11-1 and TRBJ1-1; 7 nucleotides line up with TRBD1. CDR1 SGHAT and CDR2 FQDESV come from the germline V gene (reference sequence). Unmatched junction bases numbered 4, after V lost 2 bases and J lost 4 bases. The CDR3 loop spans 14 amino acids.

This clone has more than one count but fewer than ten. The genes are TRBV6-5 and TRBJ1-6; no firm D call. The CDR3 sequence is 12 residues long. Germline-derived CDR1 and CDR2 are MNHEY and SVGAGI. V lost 2 bases, J lost 10 bases, and 6 bases lay in between. The chain's CDR3 is CASSYGSSPLHF. The CDR3 region has the DNA TGTGCCAGCAGTTACGGTAGCTCACCCCTCCACTTT.

This chain connects TRBV6-6 to TRBJ2-4; D perhaps matches TRBD1 (6 bases). Germline CDR1 reads MNHNY; CDR2 reads SVGAGI (reference sequence). The CDR3 is 14 residues long. Trimming left V 8 bases short and J 0 bases short, with 11 bases between. The CDR3 nucleotides are TGTGCCAGCGGGACACCGGTAGCCAAAAACATTCAGTACTTC. Amino acids: CASGTPVAKNIQYF.

The genes are TRBV9 and TRBJ1-5; 9 nucleotides match TRBD1. With 3 bases clipped from V and 6 bases from J, the junction kept 4 bases outside the gene matches. Germline-derived CDR1 and CDR2 are SGDLS and YYNGEE. The CDR3 is made up of 14 amino acids. The CDR3 here is CASSGQGGVQPQHF. The CDR3, as DNA: TGTGCCAGCAGCGGACAGGGGGGAGTTCAGCCCCAGCATTTT.

The chain joins TRBV6-5 to TRBJ1-3; D ambiguous. V shed 7 bases and J shed 0 bases, with 4 bases lying between them. Looked up from germline, CDR1 is MNHEY and CDR2 is SVGAGI. The CDR3 runs to 12 residues. CDR3 DNA: TGTGCCAGCATCTACTCTGGAAACACCATATATTTT. As protein: CASIYSGNTIYF.

V gene TRBV6-5 combines with J gene TRBJ2-1, with D possibly matching TRBD2 (5 bases). The CDR3 spans 15 residues. Germline-derived CDR1 and CDR2 are MNHEY and SVGAGI. Trimming cost V 0 bases and J 2 bases, with 8 bases left between them. The CDR3 region has the DNA TGTGCCAGCAGTTACTCAGGAGCGGCCTACAATGAGCAGTTCTTC. Protein product: CASSYSGAAYNEQFF.

The chain couples TRBV11-2 to TRBJ2-7, with 8 nucleotides matching TRBD1. V dropped 1 base and J dropped 7; count of bases not matched to a gene: 12. CDR1 SGHAT and CDR2 FQNNGV come from the germline V gene. This CDR3 comprises 16 residues. The CDR3 DNA follows: TGTGCCAGCAGCTTAGGGTCAGGGGGCGTTCGGGGAGAGCAGTACTTC. Amino acids: CASSLGSGGVRGEQYF.

This clone was detected only once. V is TRBV5-6 and J is TRBJ1-2; weak D call: TRBD1 (5 bases). CDR3 size: 15 residues. V lost 0 bases and J 4 bases, leaving 13 bases between the germline ends. CDR1 is SGHDT and CDR2 is YYEEEE in the germline V gene. For the CDR3, the DNA is TGTGCCAGCAGCTTGGGCCTGACAGAAATCTATGGCTACACCTTC. Residues: CASSLGLTEIYGYTF.

The V gene is TRBV7-9, the J gene TRBJ1-5; the D is unclear. Between the trimmed V and J ends, which lost 5 bases and 4 bases, there was a span of 6 bases. Germline loops: CDR1 SEHNR, CDR2 FQNEAQ (reference sequence). The CDR3 consists of 12 residues. CDR3 residues: CASSQDNQPQHF. The DNA for the CDR3 is TGTGCCAGCAGCCAGGATAATCAGCCCCAGCATTTT.

This clone was seen a few times. The chain combines TRBV2 with TRBJ1-1; possible D gene TRBD1, 6 bases. The ends were cut back, 6 bases at V and 8 bases at J, with 10 bases in the middle. Germline loops: CDR1 SNHLY, CDR2 FYNNEI. This CDR3 region has 11 residues. The CDR3 bases are TGTGCCAGCAGCTCCGGGACAGAAGCTTTCTTT. It yields the protein CASSSGTEAFF.

The chain recombines TRBV5-1 with TRBJ1-3, with 9 bases identical to TRBD1. CDR1 is SGHRS and CDR2 is YFSETQ in the germline V gene. Trimming took 0 bases from V and 1 from J; bases not matched to a gene: 5. CDR3 length equals 17 residues. CDR3 amino acids: CASSLGGQGGSGNTIYF. The CDR3 nucleotides read TGCGCCAGCAGCTTGGGGGGACAGGGTGGTTCTGGAAACACCATATATTTT.

This sequence joins TRBV19 and TRBJ2-5, with 8 positions matching TRBD1. The V segment lost 3 bases and the J segment 5 bases; nucleotides outside the gene matches: 8. The CDR3 is 15 amino acids. Germline V lookup: CDR1 LNHDA, CDR2 SQIVND (reference sequence). CDR3 DNA sequence: TGTGCCAGTAGTATCCTAGGACAGGGTCGGGAGACCCAGTACTTC. Residues: CASSILGQGRETQYF.

The chain couples TRBV30 to TRBJ1-3; D unclear. CDR1 GTSNPN and CDR2 SVGIG come from the germline V gene (reference sequence). Trimming removed 0 bases at V and 0 bases at J, with 9 bases between. The CDR3 runs 15 residues. The CDR3 here is CAWSVLVGSGNTIYF. The CDR3 DNA is TGTGCCTGGAGTGTACTGGTTGGCTCTGGAAACACCATATATTTT.

J is TRBJ2-3 and V is TRBV6-4; TRBD2 matches 10 bases. V was pared by 0 bases and J by 1 base, with 1 base of the junction left unmatched. The CDR3 extends over 16 amino acids. Germline lookup yields CDR1 MRHNA and CDR2 SNTAGT. The CDR3 DNA is TGTGCCAGCAGTGACTCAGCGGGAGGGGGCACAGATACGCAGTATTTT. Translating it yields CASSDSAGGGTDTQYF.

The chain combines TRBV28 with TRBJ2-3; TRBD2 matches 10 bases. The V gene's germline CDR1 is MDHEN and CDR2 SYDVKM. With V trimmed by 6 bases and J by 0 bases, 3 bases remained unmatched. The CDR3 covers 15 residues. The CDR3 nucleotides read TGTGCCAGCAGCCCGACTAGCGGGAGCACAGATACGCAGTATTTT. Translated, it gives CASSPTSGSTDTQYF.